The 11 T cell receptor beta chains below come from one sample, sequenced in a study of T cell changes during pregnancy in multiple sclerosis. Profiled with immunoSEQ multiplex PCR; TCRdb holds only in-frame clones, not every one. The sample lists tens of thousands of clones, approximately 92% occurring once. The sequenced sample was peripheral blood, obtained after pregnancy. The receptors originated from a female donor with multiple sclerosis, enrolled in a pregnancy study.

The genes are TRBV5-4 and TRBJ2-7, with 10 bases aligning to TRBD2. The J segment lost 5 bases and the V segment lost 0 bases, leaving 5 bases of the junction unmatched. This CDR3 has 15 residues. Germline V gene sequence: CDR1 SGHNT, CDR2 YYREEE (reference sequence). The CDR3 DNA sequence: TGTGCCAGCAGCTTGGATGCTAGCGGGAGTGACGAGCAGTACTTC. Residues: CASSLDASGSDEQYF.

Turning to this clone: A junction end diverges from the germline sequence, so it may reflect a read error. This chain joins TRBV6-6 and TRBJ1-2, with D perhaps TRBD1 (6 bases). The germline CDR1 and CDR2 sequences are MNHNY and SVGAGI (reference sequence). CDR3 length: 15 residues. The CDR3 loop reads CASSDSGTLFYGYTF. CDR3 DNA: TGTGCCAGCAGTGACTCCGGGACACTATTCTATGGCTACACCTTC.

The sample holds one count of this clone. The DNA for the CDR3 is TGTGCCAGCAGCGTAGGGGCAGATAGAAGCTCCTATAATTCACCCCTCCACTTT. Translation: CASSVGADRSSYNSPLHF. The V gene is TRBV9, the J gene TRBJ1-6; no definite D call. This CDR3 comprises 18 residues. V was trimmed by 0 bases and J by 0 bases, leaving 13 bases between them. Germline CDR1 is SGDLS and CDR2 is YYNGEE.

This chain connects TRBV30 to TRBJ2-1, with TRBD2 as a possible D gene (6 bases). The germline V gene has CDR1 GTSNPN and CDR2 SVGIG (reference sequence). Trimming removed 3 bases from V and 0 bases from J, with 15 bases in between. CDR3 length equals 16 residues. CDR3 sequence (DNA): TGTGCCTGGAGGAGGCACTCGGGGGTCTCCTACAATGAGCAGTTCTTC. Protein sequence: CAWRRHSGVSYNEQFF.

In DNA, the CDR3 is TGCGCCAGCAGCGGACTAGCGGGAAGCACAGATACGCAGTATTTT. Translating gives CASSGLAGSTDTQYF. This chain connects TRBV5-1 to TRBJ2-3, with 12 nucleotides matching TRBD2. Trimming took 4 bases from V and 0 from J; bases not matched to a gene: 0. CDR3 length: 15 amino acids. In germline, CDR1 is SGHRS, CDR2 YFSETQ.

V usage is TRBV6-5 and J usage is TRBJ2-1; D ambiguous. Per germline, CDR1 MNHEY and CDR2 SVGAGI. This CDR3 has 13 residues. Trimming took 0 bases from V and 9 from J, leaving 9 bases between them. The DNA of the CDR3 is TGTGCCAGCAGTTACTCGAAAGTTAGTGAGCAGTTCTTC. It is translated as CASSYSKVSEQFF.

This chain uses TRBV4-3 with TRBJ1-5, with TRBD1 identical over 10 bases. The CDR3 runs to 20 residues. From germline, CDR1 is LGHNA and CDR2 YSLEER. J gave up 0 bases and V 0 bases, and 11 bases lay outside the gene matches. In DNA form, the CDR3 reads TGCGCCAGCAGCCAAGAATTCGACAGGGGGCGAAAAGTTAGCAATCAGCCCCAGCATTTT. Encoded protein: CASSQEFDRGRKVSNQPQHF.

V gene TRBV7-8 combines with J gene TRBJ1-1; TRBD1 agrees at 10 bases. The germline CDR1 and CDR2 sequences are SGHVS and FQNEAQ. The junction had 14 bases not matched to a gene; V was cut back by 4 bases and J by 0 bases. The length of the CDR3 is 19 residues. This chain's CDR3 is CASSSASGTGERVNTEAFF. CDR3 coding DNA: TGTGCCAGCAGCTCGGCCTCCGGGACAGGGGAGCGCGTGAACACTGAAGCTTTCTTT.

This chain uses TRBV6-4 with TRBJ2-3, with 9 nucleotides matching TRBD2. This CDR3 has 15 residues. Germline V CDR1 and CDR2: MRHNA, SNTAGT. With V trimmed by 1 base and J by 6 bases, 5 bases remained unmatched. CDR3: CASSDLAGVGDTQYF. CDR3 nucleotide sequence: TGTGCCAGCAGTGACTTAGCGGGAGTTGGTGATACGCAGTATTTT.

The V gene is TRBV19, the J gene TRBJ1-5, with D possibly matching TRBD1 (5 bases). Germline-derived CDR1 and CDR2 are LNHDA and SQIVND (reference sequence). This CDR3 is built from 18 residues. Trimming left V 3 bases short and J 1 base short, with 19 bases between. The CDR3 spells CASSISTGGYGSNQPQHF. The CDR3 DNA follows: TGTGCCAGTAGTATCTCGACTGGGGGGTATGGAAGCAATCAGCCCCAGCATTTT. The variable domain in full, with the rest retrieved from reference TRBV19 and TRBJ1-5, is DGGITQSPKYLFRKEGQNVTLSCEQNLNHDAMYWYRQDPGQGLRLIYYSQIVNDFQKGDIAEGYSVSREKKESFPLTVTSAQKNPTAFYLCASSISTGGYGSNQPQHFGDGTRLSIL.

This chain uses TRBV5-1 with TRBJ1-2; no firm D call. Trimming took off 1 base at V and 3 bases at J, with 7 bases between the two ends. Germline V gene lookup returns CDR1 SGHRS and CDR2 YFSETQ. This CDR3 contains 13 residues. CDR3 in DNA: TGCGCCAGCAGCTTGACACTAGACTATGGCTACACCTTC. This translates into CASSLTLDYGYTF.